This T cell receptor (beta chain) was recovered during a study of T cell clonotyping in hematopoietic cell transplantation. Study-level points and caveats: Few recipient clonotypes overlapped donors; over 95% were de novo at given depth.

V shed 6 bases and J 1 base; nucleotides not matched to a gene: 3. The germline CDR1 and CDR2 sequences are MNHEY and SVGAGI. The CDR3 loop spans 15 amino acids. Comment on this clone: What it recognizes is unknown.

The protocol was immunoSEQ multiplex PCR, while the TCRdb copy is restricted to in-frame clones and leaves out a portion. In the table there are 17,000 or so clones, less than 80% of which are singletons. V is TRBV6-5 and J is TRBJ2-6, with 7 bases lining up with TRBD2. The sequenced material came from peripheral blood mononuclear cells. The TCR was taken from a woman aged 60-75 years in good health. Some clones in this sample may be carry-over from other donors' samples. The CDR3 DNA reads as TGTGCCAGCAGCACGCGGGGGTCTGGGGCCAACGTCCTGACTTTC. This encodes CASSTRGSGANVLTF.